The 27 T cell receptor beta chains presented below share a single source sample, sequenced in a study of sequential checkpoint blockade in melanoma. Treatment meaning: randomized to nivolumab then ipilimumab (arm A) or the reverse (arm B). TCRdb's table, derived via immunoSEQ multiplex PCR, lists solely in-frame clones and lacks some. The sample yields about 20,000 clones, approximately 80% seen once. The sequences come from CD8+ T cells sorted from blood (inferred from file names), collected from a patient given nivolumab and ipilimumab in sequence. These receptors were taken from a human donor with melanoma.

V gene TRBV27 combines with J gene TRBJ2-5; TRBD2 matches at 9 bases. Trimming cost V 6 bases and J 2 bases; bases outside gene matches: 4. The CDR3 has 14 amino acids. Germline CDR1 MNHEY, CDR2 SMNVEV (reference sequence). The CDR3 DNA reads TGTGCCAGCAGCCGACTAGCGGAACAAGAGACCCAGTACTTC. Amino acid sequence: CASSRLAEQETQYF.

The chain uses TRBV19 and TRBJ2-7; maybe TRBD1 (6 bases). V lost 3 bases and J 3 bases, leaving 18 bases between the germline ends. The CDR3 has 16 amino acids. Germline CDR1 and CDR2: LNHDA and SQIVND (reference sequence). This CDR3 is CASSIATGQGSYEQYF. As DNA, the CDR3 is TGTGCCAGTAGTATCGCTACTGGGCAGGGGAGCTACGAGCAGTACTTC.

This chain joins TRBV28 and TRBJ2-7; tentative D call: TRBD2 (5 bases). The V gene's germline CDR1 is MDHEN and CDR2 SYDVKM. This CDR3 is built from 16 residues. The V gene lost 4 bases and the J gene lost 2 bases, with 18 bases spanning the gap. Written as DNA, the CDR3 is TGTGCCAGCAGTTCGGCCGGGAACCTTCTAACCTACGAGCAGTACTTC. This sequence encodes CASSSAGNLLTYEQYF.

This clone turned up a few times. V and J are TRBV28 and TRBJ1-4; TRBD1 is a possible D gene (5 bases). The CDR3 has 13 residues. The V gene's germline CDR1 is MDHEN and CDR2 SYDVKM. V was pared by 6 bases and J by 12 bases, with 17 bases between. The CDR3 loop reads CASSVTVGEELFF. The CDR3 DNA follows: TGTGCCAGCAGCGTAACGGTAGGGGAGGAACTGTTTTTT.

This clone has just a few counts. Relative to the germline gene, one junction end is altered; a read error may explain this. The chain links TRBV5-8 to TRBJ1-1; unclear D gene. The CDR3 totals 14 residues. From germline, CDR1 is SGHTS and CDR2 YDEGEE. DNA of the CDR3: TGCGCCAGCAGCCAAGATAGAAGGAACACTGAAGCTTTCTTT. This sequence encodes CASSQDRRNTEAFF.

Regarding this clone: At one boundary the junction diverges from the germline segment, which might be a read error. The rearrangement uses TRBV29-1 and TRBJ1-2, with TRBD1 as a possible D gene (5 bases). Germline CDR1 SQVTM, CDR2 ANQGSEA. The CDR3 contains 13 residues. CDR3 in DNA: TGCAGCGTTGATGGATTCAGGGACTATGGCTGCACCTTC. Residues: CSVDGFRDYGCTF.

Written as DNA, the CDR3 is TGCGCCAGCAGCTTCCGGTATAGCACAGATACGCAGTATTTT. As protein: CASSFRYSTDTQYF. The chain uses TRBV5-1 and TRBJ2-3, with unresolved D. CDR3 length equals 14 residues. Germline V gene sequence: CDR1 SGHRS, CDR2 YFSETQ. The V end lost 2 bases, the J end lost 0 bases, and 7 bases lay between the germline ends.

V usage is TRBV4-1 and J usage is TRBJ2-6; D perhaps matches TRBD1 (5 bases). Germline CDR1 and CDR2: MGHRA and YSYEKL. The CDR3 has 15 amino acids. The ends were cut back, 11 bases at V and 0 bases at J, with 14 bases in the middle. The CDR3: CAGQGGDSGANVLTF. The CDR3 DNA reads TGCGCCGGACAAGGTGGGGACTCTGGGGCCAACGTCCTGACTTTC.

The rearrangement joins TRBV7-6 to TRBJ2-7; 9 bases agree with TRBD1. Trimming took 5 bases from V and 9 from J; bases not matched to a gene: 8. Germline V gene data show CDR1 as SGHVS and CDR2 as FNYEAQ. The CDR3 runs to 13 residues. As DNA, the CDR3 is TGTGCCAGCAGCCTAGGGGACAGGGTGGGGCAGTACTTC. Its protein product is CASSLGDRVGQYF.

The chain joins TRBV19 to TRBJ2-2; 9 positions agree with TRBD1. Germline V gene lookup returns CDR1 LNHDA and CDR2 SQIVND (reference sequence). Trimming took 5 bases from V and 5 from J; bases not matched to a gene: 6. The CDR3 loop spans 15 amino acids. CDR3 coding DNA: TGTGCCAGTAGTTTCTCGACAGGGGGTACCGGGGAGCTGTTTTTT. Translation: CASSFSTGGTGELFF.

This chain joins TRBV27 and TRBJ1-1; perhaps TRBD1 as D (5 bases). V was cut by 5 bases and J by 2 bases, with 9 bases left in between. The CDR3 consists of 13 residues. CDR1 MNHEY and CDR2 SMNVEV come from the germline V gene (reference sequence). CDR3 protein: CASSIDSNTEAFF. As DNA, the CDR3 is TGTGCCAGCAGTATAGACAGTAACACTGAAGCTTTCTTT.

The CDR3 DNA is TGTGCCAGCAGCCCCGGAGATACGCAGTATTTT. Protein product: CASSPGDTQYF. The rearrangement links TRBV27 to TRBJ2-3; no clear D gene. Trimming took 6 bases from V and 5 from J, leaving 6 bases between them. The CDR3 extends over 11 amino acids. CDR1 and CDR2 (germline): MNHEY, SMNVEV (reference sequence).

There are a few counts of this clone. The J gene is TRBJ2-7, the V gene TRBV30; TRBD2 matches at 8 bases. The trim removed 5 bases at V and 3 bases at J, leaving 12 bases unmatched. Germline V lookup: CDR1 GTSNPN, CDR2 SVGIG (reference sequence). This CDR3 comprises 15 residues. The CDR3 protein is CAWGTGLVTVYEQYF. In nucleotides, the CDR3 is TGTGCCTGGGGGACGGGACTAGTTACAGTCTACGAGCAGTACTTC.

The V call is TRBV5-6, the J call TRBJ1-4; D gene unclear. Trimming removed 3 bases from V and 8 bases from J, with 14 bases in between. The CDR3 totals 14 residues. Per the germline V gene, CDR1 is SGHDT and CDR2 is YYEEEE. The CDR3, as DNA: TGTGCCAGCAGCTCCCCGTTAGGGAGGGAAAAACTGTTTTTT. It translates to CASSSPLGREKLFF.

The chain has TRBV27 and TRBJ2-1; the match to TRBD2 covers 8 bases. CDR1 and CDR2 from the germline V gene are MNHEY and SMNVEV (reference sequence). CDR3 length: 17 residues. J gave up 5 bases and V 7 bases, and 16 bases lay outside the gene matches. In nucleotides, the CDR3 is TGTGCCAGCACCTGGATGAGAACCGGGGGGGCCGACAATGAGCAGTTCTTC. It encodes CASTWMRTGGADNEQFF.

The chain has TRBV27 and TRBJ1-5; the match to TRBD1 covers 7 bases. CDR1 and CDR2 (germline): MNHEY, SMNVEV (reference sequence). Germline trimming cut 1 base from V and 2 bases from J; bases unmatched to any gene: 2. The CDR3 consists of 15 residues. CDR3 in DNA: TGTGCCAGCAGTTTATACAGGGGCGGCAATCAGCCCCAGCATTTT. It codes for CASSLYRGGNQPQHF.

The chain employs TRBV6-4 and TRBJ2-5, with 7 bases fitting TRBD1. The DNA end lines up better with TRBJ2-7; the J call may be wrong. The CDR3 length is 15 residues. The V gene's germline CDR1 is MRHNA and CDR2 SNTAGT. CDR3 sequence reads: CASSDHTGVDYEQYF. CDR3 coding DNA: TGTGCCAGCAGTGACCATACAGGGGTGGACTACGAGCAGTACTTC.

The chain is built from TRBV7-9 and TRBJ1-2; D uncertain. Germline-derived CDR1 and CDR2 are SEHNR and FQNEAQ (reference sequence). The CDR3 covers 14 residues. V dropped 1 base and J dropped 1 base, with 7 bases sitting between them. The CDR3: CASSLGASNYGYTF. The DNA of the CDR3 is TGTGCCAGCAGCTTAGGGGCAAGTAACTATGGCTACACCTTC.

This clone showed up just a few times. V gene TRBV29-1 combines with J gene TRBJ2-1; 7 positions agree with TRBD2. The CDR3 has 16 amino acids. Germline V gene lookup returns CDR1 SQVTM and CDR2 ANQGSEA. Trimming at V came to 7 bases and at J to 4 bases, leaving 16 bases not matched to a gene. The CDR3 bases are TGCAGCGGAAAATCGACTAGCTCCATCAAATACAATGAGCAGTTCTTC. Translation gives CSGKSTSSIKYNEQFF.

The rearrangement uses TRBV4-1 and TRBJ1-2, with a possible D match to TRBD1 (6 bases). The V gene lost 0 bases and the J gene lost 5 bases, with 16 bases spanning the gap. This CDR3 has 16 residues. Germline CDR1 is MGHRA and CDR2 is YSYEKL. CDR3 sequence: CASSQDRGVQGYGYTF. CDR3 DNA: TGCGCCAGCAGCCAAGATCGGGGGGTTCAGGGGTATGGCTACACCTTC.

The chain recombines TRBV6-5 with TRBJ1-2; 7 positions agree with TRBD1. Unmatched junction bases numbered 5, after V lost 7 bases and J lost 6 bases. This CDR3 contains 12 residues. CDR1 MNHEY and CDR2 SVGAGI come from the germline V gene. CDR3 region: CASTSQGDGYTF. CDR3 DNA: TGTGCCAGCACCTCCCAGGGGGATGGCTACACCTTC.

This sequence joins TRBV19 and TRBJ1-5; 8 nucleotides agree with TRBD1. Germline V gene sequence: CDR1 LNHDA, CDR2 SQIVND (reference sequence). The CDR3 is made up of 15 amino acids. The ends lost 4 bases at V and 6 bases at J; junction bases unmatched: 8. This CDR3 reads CASSTRGTGSQPQHF. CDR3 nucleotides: TGTGCCAGTAGTACCCGCGGGACAGGTTCTCAGCCCCAGCATTTT.

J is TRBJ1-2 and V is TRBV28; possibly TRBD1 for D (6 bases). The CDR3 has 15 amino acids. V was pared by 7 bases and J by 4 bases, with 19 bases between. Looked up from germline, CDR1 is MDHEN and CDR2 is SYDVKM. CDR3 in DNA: TGTGCCAGCAAAATTCTTAAGCAGGGGTTCTATGGCTACACCTTC. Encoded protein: CASKILKQGFYGYTF.

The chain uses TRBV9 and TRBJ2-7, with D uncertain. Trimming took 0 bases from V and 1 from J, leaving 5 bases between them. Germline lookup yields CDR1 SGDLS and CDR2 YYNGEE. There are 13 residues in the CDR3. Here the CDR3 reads CASSVGASYEQYF. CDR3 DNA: TGTGCCAGCAGCGTAGGAGCATCCTACGAGCAGTACTTC. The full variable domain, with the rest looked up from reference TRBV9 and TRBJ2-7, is DSGVTQTPKHLITATGQRVTLRCSPRSGDLSVYWYQQSLDQGLQFLIQYYNGEERAKGNILERFSAQQFPDLHSELNLSSLELGDSALYFCASSVGASYEQYFGPGTRLTVT.

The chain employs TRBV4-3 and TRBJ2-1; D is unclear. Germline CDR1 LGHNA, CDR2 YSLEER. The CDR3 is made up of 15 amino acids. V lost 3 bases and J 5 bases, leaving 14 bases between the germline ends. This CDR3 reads CASSQGISPHNEQFF. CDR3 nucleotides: TGCGCCAGCAGCCAGGGCATCTCCCCCCACAATGAGCAGTTCTTC.

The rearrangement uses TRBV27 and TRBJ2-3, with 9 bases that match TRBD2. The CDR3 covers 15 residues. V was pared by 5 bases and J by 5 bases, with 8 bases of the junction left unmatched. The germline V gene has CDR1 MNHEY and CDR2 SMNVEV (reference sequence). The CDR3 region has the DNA TGTGCCAGCAGTGGGCGGGGGGGCGGTTTAGATACGCAGTATTTT. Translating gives CASSGRGGGLDTQYF.

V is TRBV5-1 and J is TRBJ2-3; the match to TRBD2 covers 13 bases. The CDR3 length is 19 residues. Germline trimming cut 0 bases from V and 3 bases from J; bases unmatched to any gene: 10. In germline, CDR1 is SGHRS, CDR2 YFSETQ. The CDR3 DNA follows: TGCGCCAGCAGCTTGGAACTAGCGGGGGGGAGGTTGGAGACAGATACGCAGTATTTT. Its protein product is CASSLELAGGRLETDTQYF.